These 9 T cell receptor beta chains share one sample of origin, sequenced in a study of tumor and adjacent non-tumor tissue in lung cancer. Three rounds of nested PCR, following a modified ARM-PCR protocol, produced the TCRbeta library. One entry per CDR3 protein, called by TCRdb with MiXCR from the multiplex PCR reads. The data contain 200,000 to 250,000 distinct CDR3 sequences, 71% of them singletons. No cell sorting was done before RNA was extracted from the tissue. The specimen was lung tumor tissue. The receptors derive from a man aged 55 to 70 with non-small cell lung cancer.

With regard to this clonotype: A read error may explain this, as a much larger clone is one base away. The V gene is TRBV20-1, the J gene TRBJ2-3; D is unresolved. Germline lookup yields CDR1 DFQATT and CDR2 SNEGSKA (reference sequence). This CDR3 is built from 12 residues. The V end lost 3 bases, the J end lost 6 bases, and 10 bases lay between the germline ends. The CDR3 DNA follows: TGCAGTGCTAGCCAACTAACTGATACGCAGTATTTT. Its translation is CSASQLTDTQYF.

On this clonotype itself: Compared with germline, one end of the junction differs, possibly owing to a read error. V gene TRBV11-1 combines with J gene TRBJ1-5, with no clear D. CDR3 length equals 15 residues. The V gene's germline CDR1 is SGHAT and CDR2 FQDESV (reference sequence). The CDR3 is CAGSPDGRNNQPQHF. The CDR3 DNA reads as TGTGCCGGCAGCCCCGATGGACGTAACAATCAGCCCCAGCATTTT.

This clonotype was seen ten or more times. The rearrangement uses TRBV11-3 and TRBJ1-1, with a possible D match to TRBD1 (5 bases). V lost 5 bases and J lost 0, with 10 bases in between. Germline values: CDR1 SGHNT, CDR2 YENEEA. CDR3 length: 14 residues. In DNA, the CDR3 is TGTGCCAGCAGCGTGACAGCGTTGAACACTGAAGCTTTCTTT. The encoded protein is CASSVTALNTEAFF.

Notes on this clonotype: A junction boundary mismatches the germline segment, possibly from a read error. The gene calls are TRBV6-1 and TRBJ2-2; TRBD2 might be the D (6 bases). Germline-derived CDR1 and CDR2 are MNHNS and SASEGT. CDR3 size: 14 residues. CDR3 sequence reads: CAGSRDWGSGELFF. The DNA for the CDR3 is TGTGCCGGCAGCCGGGACTGGGGATCAGGGGAGCTGTTTTTT.

The chain couples TRBV20-1 to TRBJ1-3; possibly TRBD1 for D (6 bases). The germline CDR1 and CDR2 sequences are DFQATT and SNEGSKA (reference sequence). This CDR3 contains 14 residues. The V and J ends lost 6 bases and 9 bases respectively, with 21 bases between them. As DNA, the CDR3 is TGCAGTGCGGGAAAAAAAGGGGGTAGTGGCACCATATATTTT. This gives the protein CSAGKKGGSGTIYF.

This chain joins TRBV28 and TRBJ2-4; D gene uncertain. Per germline, CDR1 MDHEN and CDR2 SYDVKM. The V end lost 3 bases, the J end lost 5 bases, and 11 bases lay between the germline ends. The CDR3 contains 14 residues. The CDR3 is CASSFPPWENIQYF. The CDR3 DNA sequence: TGTGCCAGCAGTTTCCCCCCGTGGGAAAACATTCAGTACTTC.

Remarks on this clonotype: Since no conserved phenylalanine or tryptophan closes the CDR3, a read error is the likely cause. This chain links TRBV11-3 with TRBJ2-3, with D possibly being TRBD1 (6 bases). Trimming took 5 bases from V and 0 from J, leaving 15 bases between them. The CDR3 is 16 residues long. Germline CDR1 SGHNT, CDR2 YENEEA. The CDR3 sequence: CASSKQGALSTDTQYY. The CDR3 DNA follows: TGTGCCAGCAGCAAACAGGGAGCACTTAGCACAGATACGCAGTATTAT.

The V call is TRBV6-2 or TRBV6-3, the J call TRBJ1-1; possible D gene TRBD1, 5 bases. The V gene lost 11 bases and the J gene lost 2 bases, with 15 bases spanning the gap. The length of the CDR3 is 13 residues. CDR1 and CDR2 from the germline V gene are MNHEY and SVGEGT. The CDR3 is CAATGDINTEAFF. CDR3 sequence (DNA): TGTGCCGCCACAGGAGACATTAACACTGAAGCTTTCTTT.

Notes on this clonotype: The junction departs from the called germline gene at one end, perhaps through a read error. The V call is TRBV4-3, the J call TRBJ2-2; D may be TRBD2 (6 bases). Germline loops: CDR1 LGHNA, CDR2 YSLEER. The CDR3 consists of 16 residues. The CDR3 DNA sequence: TGCGCCTGCAGCCAAGGACATGCGGGAATAGGCGGGGAACTGTTTTTT. Translating gives CACSQGHAGIGGELFF.